Each of the 5 T cell receptor beta chains below was sequenced from the same sample in a study of technical replicates of blood from a handful of donors. The protocol was immunoSEQ multiplex PCR, while the TCRdb copy is restricted to in-frame clones and leaves out a portion. The table includes tens of thousands of clones, approximately 90% detected once. The sample comprised PBMCs. All receptors come from a human donor in good health. Some clones in this sample may be carry-over from other donors' samples.

The rearrangement uses TRBV19 and TRBJ2-7, with a weak D call TRBD2 (6 bases). This CDR3 spans 14 amino acids. Germline-derived CDR1 and CDR2 are LNHDA and SQIVND (reference sequence). The V gene lost 4 bases and the J gene lost 3 bases, with 13 bases spanning the gap. CDR3: CASSKQEGNYEQYF. CDR3 nucleotides: TGTGCCAGTAGTAAGCAGGAGGGCAACTACGAGCAGTACTTC.

This clone was counted a few times. CDR3 nucleotides: TGTGCCACCAGCAGAGTTGGACTAGAGGGGGGAAATGAGCAGTTCTTC. Translation: CATSRVGLEGGNEQFF. The chain joins TRBV15 to TRBJ2-1, with D tentatively TRBD2 (7 bases). CDR3 length equals 16 residues. Germline V gene sequence: CDR1 LNHNV, CDR2 YYDKDF (reference sequence). V was pared by 1 base and J by 7 bases, with 17 bases between.

The CDR3 region has the DNA TGTGCCAGCAGCTTTAGCGGGAGGGTGGATACGCAGTATTTT. Translated, it gives CASSFSGRVDTQYF. The rearrangement uses TRBV7-2 and TRBJ2-3, with TRBD2 identical over 11 bases. Trimming cost V 3 bases and J 6 bases; bases outside gene matches: 2. This CDR3 comprises 14 residues. Germline CDR1 SGHTA, CDR2 FQGNSA.

The genes are TRBV5-1 and TRBJ2-5, with TRBD2 matching over 9 bases. The germline V gene encodes CDR1 SGHRS and CDR2 YFSETQ. This CDR3 has 13 residues. Losses at the gene ends were 5 bases for V and 2 bases for J; bases not matched to a gene: 1. CDR3 sequence reads: CASRLAGQETQYF. The CDR3 bases are TGCGCCAGCAGGCTAGCGGGACAAGAGACCCAGTACTTC. Variable domain in full (rest from reference TRBV5-1 and TRBJ2-5): KAGVTQTPRYLIKTRGQQVTLSCSPISGHRSVSWYQQTPGQGLQFLFEYFSETQRNKGNFPGRFSGRQFSNSRSEMNVSTLELGDSALYLCASRLAGQETQYFGPGTRLLVL.

The table lists this clone with a count of one. The CDR3 sequence is CASSEGGGDYNEQFF. As DNA, the CDR3 is TGTGCCAGCAGTGAAGGAGGCGGGGATTACAATGAGCAGTTCTTC. V usage is TRBV25-1 and J usage is TRBJ2-1; D is possibly TRBD2 (6 bases). CDR3 size: 15 residues. Germline V gene data show CDR1 as MGHDK and CDR2 as SYGVNS. The V end was cut by 2 bases, the J end by 4 bases, with 12 bases between.